These 8 T cell receptor beta chains originate from one sample sequenced in a study of blood T cell repertoires in COVID-19. Produced via immunoSEQ multiplex PCR; TCRdb's table is partial and in-frame only. The profile shows roughly 570,000 clones, 85% to 90% of them singletons. Sequenced sample: peripheral blood. The receptor source for this set is a woman aged 50 to 60 with COVID-19, enrolled during active disease.

This clone was seen a handful of times. The rearrangement uses TRBV2 and TRBJ1-5; maybe TRBD1 (5 bases). V shed 4 bases and J shed 7 bases, with 11 bases lying between them. The CDR3 is 13 residues long. The V gene's germline CDR1 is SNHLY and CDR2 FYNNEI. In nucleotides, the CDR3 is TGTGCCAGCAGTGTAGACAGTAAGCAGCCCCAGCATTTT. The encoded protein is CASSVDSKQPQHF.

The chain couples TRBV20-1 to TRBJ1-1; D uncertain. CDR3 length: 15 amino acids. Trimming took 3 bases from V and 1 from J, leaving 15 bases between them. CDR1 and CDR2 (germline): DFQATT, SNEGSKA (reference sequence). This CDR3 reads CSASRDLVTNTEAFF. DNA of the CDR3: TGCAGTGCTAGTCGAGATCTGGTAACGAACACTGAAGCTTTCTTT.

The rearrangement links TRBV7-8 to TRBJ1-1; 7 bases fit TRBD1. The J segment lost 1 base and the V segment lost 1 base, leaving 3 bases of the junction unmatched. CDR3 size: 15 residues. In germline, CDR1 is SGHVS, CDR2 FQNEAQ. CDR3 region: CASSLGGGWNTEAFF. The CDR3 DNA is TGTGCCAGCAGCTTAGGAGGGGGCTGGAACACTGAAGCTTTCTTT.

The J gene is TRBJ2-2, the V gene TRBV4-1; D uncertain. Trimming took 2 bases from V and 2 from J, leaving 6 bases between them. This CDR3 contains 14 residues. Germline assignment: CDR1 MGHRA and CDR2 YSYEKL. CDR3 sequence: CASSQLRNTGELFF. CDR3 sequence (DNA): TGCGCCAGCAGCCAACTCAGAAACACCGGGGAGCTGTTTTTT.

This rearrangement joins TRBV5-1 to TRBJ2-1; D remains ambiguous. The CDR3 consists of 12 residues. Germline CDR1 SGHRS, CDR2 YFSETQ. Trimming stripped 4 bases from V and 7 bases from J, with 9 bases between. The chain's CDR3 is CASSTDLNEQFF. The CDR3 nucleotides are TGCGCCAGCAGCACAGATTTGAATGAGCAGTTCTTC.

The V call is TRBV2, the J call TRBJ1-1; a weak D match, TRBD1 (5 bases). With 6 bases removed from V and 5 bases from J, the gap between germline ends came to 13 bases. The CDR3 covers 13 residues. CDR1 and CDR2 from the germline V gene are SNHLY and FYNNEI. The CDR3 reads CASRGRGGTEAFF. As DNA, the CDR3 is TGTGCCAGCAGGGGTCGGGGGGGAACTGAAGCTTTCTTT.

The chain has TRBV5-4 and TRBJ2-1, with D possibly matching TRBD1 (6 bases). The CDR3 covers 14 residues. The V gene lost 0 bases and the J gene lost 10 bases, with 14 bases spanning the gap. Germline assignment: CDR1 SGHNT and CDR2 YYREEE (reference sequence). In DNA form, the CDR3 reads TGTGCCAGCAGCTTGGTGGGACAATCACGCGAGCAGTTCTTC. This translates into CASSLVGQSREQFF.

This clone is a singleton in its sample. The genes are TRBV18 and TRBJ2-3, with TRBD2 identical over 7 bases. Germline V gene lookup returns CDR1 KGHSH and CDR2 LQKENI. There are 19 residues in the CDR3. V trimming: 1 base; J trimming: 3 bases; junction bases outside the gene matches: 16. CDR3 in DNA: TGTGCCAGCTCACCACTAACCCCCCTTCCGGGGGGTAGGACAGATACGCAGTATTTT. Translation gives CASSPLTPLPGGRTDTQYF. The full variable domain, rest sourced from reference TRBV18 and TRBJ2-3, is NAGVMQNPRHLVRRRGQEARLRCSPMKGHSHVYWYRQLPEEGLKFMVYLQKENIIDESGMPKERFSAEFPKEGPSILRIQQVVRGDSAAYFCASSPLTPLPGGRTDTQYFGPGTRLTVL.